One sample yielded the 19 T cell receptor beta chains listed below, sequenced in a study of CD8 T cells in Susac syndrome. The authors reverse transcribed 0.5 to 1 ug RNA with random hexamers. A single record per CDR3 protein comes from TCRdb applying MiXCR to the immunoSEQ multiplex PCR reads. Of hundreds of thousands of distinct CDR3 sequences listed, roughly 96% are singletons. The sequencing sample was made of CD4+ T cells from PBMCs. The receptors come from a human donor with multiple sclerosis.

As DNA, the CDR3 is TGTGCCAGCAGTCCCGAGCCGGGACTTCCCTCCTACGAGCAGTACTTC. It specifies CASSPEPGLPSYEQYF. The J gene is TRBJ2-7, the V gene TRBV27; possibly TRBD2 for D (6 bases). With 5 bases removed from V and 0 bases from J, the gap between germline ends came to 17 bases. The CDR3 spans 16 residues. Germline V lookup: CDR1 MNHEY, CDR2 SMNVEV (reference sequence).

This clonotype was seen a single time. This chain joins TRBV5-4 and TRBJ2-7; D may be TRBD2 (6 bases). Germline CDR1 reads SGHNT; CDR2 reads YYREEE (reference sequence). V lost 3 bases and J lost 4, with 14 bases in between. The CDR3 has 14 residues. The CDR3 spells CASSSPGSGYEQYF. In DNA form, the CDR3 reads TGTGCCAGCAGCTCCCCCGGGAGTGGGTACGAGCAGTACTTC. The variable domain in full, with the rest retrieved from reference TRBV5-4 and TRBJ2-7, is ETGVTQSPTHLIKTRGQQVTLRCSSQSGHNTVSWYQQALGQGPQFIFQYYREEENGRGNFPPRFSGLQFPNYSSELNVNALELDDSALYLCASSSPGSGYEQYFGPGTRLTVT.

The chain carries TRBV28 and TRBJ2-2, with 7 bases fitting TRBD2. The CDR3 runs to 14 residues. V lost 3 bases and J lost 8; bases outside the gene matches: 6. Germline CDR1 reads MDHEN; CDR2 reads SYDVKM. CDR3 region: CASSFTREAGELFF. DNA for the CDR3: TGTGCCAGCAGTTTCACCCGGGAGGCGGGGGAGCTGTTTTTT.

The chain recombines TRBV18 with TRBJ2-1; possibly TRBD1 for D (5 bases). The germline V gene encodes CDR1 KGHSH and CDR2 LQKENI. The CDR3 has 14 residues. V lost 4 bases, J lost 7 bases, and 14 bases lay in between. In nucleotides, the CDR3 is TGTGCCAGCTCACTTAAGGGGCGCATGAATGAGCAGTTCTTC. Protein product: CASSLKGRMNEQFF.

This chain uses TRBV18 with TRBJ2-1; a weak D match, TRBD2 (6 bases). Trimming shortened V by 2 bases and J by 0 bases, and 8 bases separated the two germline ends. The CDR3 spans 15 residues. CDR1 and CDR2 from the germline V gene are KGHSH and LQKENI. In DNA form, the CDR3 reads TGTGCCAGCTCACCAGTCGGGGGCTCCTACAATGAGCAGTTCTTC. This gives the protein CASSPVGGSYNEQFF.

The chain recombines TRBV12-3 or TRBV12-4 with TRBJ1-2; D gene ambiguous. This CDR3 contains 17 residues. Between the trimmed V and J ends, which lost 6 bases and 1 base, there was a span of 21 bases. In nucleotides, the CDR3 is TGTGCCAGCAGAACCCACCCCGGGAAGAAGGATAACTATGGCTACACCTTC. Protein: CASRTHPGKKDNYGYTF.

The V call is TRBV5-4, the J call TRBJ1-1; D is undetermined. The ends were cut back, 3 bases at V and 1 base at J, with 10 bases in the middle. CDR3 length: 14 residues. Germline V gene sequence: CDR1 SGHNT, CDR2 YYREEE (reference sequence). The CDR3 spells CASSYDPSNTEAFF. CDR3 sequence (DNA): TGTGCCAGCAGCTACGATCCTTCGAACACTGAAGCTTTCTTT.

The V gene is TRBV20-1, the J gene TRBJ2-1; 12 nucleotides match TRBD2. The CDR3 is 16 amino acids. Germline CDR1 reads DFQATT; CDR2 reads SNEGSKA (reference sequence). Trimming at V came to 5 bases and at J to 7 bases, leaving 12 bases not matched to a gene. The CDR3 DNA reads TGCAGTGCTGTAGGGTTGGCTAGCGGGAGGGTGAATGAGCAGTTCTTC. Amino acids: CSAVGLASGRVNEQFF.

V and J are TRBV6-5 and TRBJ1-1; a possible D gene is TRBD1 (5 bases). V lost 6 bases and J 2 bases, leaving 10 bases between the germline ends. This CDR3 contains 13 residues. Germline V CDR1 and CDR2: MNHEY, SVGAGI. Here the CDR3 reads CASRLQGNTEAFF. The CDR3 nucleotides read TGTGCCAGCAGGCTCCAGGGAAACACTGAAGCTTTCTTT.

The gene calls are TRBV6-6 and TRBJ2-5; 8 bases align to TRBD2. With V trimmed by 7 bases and J by 5 bases, 6 bases remained unmatched. This CDR3 has 13 residues. CDR1 MNHNY and CDR2 SVGAGI come from the germline V gene (reference sequence). CDR3 residues: CASNTGGRETQYF. Here the CDR3 DNA reads TGTGCCAGCAACACGGGGGGGCGTGAGACCCAGTACTTC.

This clonotype has a single count. The chain uses TRBV20-1 and TRBJ1-1; D is ambiguous. Trimming left V 5 bases short and J 2 bases short, with 12 bases between. Germline V CDR1 and CDR2: DFQATT, SNEGSKA (reference sequence). This CDR3 region has 13 residues. CDR3 nucleotide sequence: TGCAGTGCTTCGCCTGGAACAAACACTGAAGCTTTCTTT. This sequence encodes CSASPGTNTEAFF.

The V call is TRBV20-1, the J call TRBJ2-2; possible D gene TRBD1, 6 bases. CDR1 is DFQATT, CDR2 SNEGSKA, per germline (reference sequence). V lost 5 bases to trimming and J lost 6 bases, with 16 bases between them. The CDR3 totals 14 residues. The CDR3 spells CSARRTAFAGELFF. CDR3 DNA: TGCAGTGCTCGGAGGACAGCCTTCGCCGGGGAGCTGTTTTTT.

The V gene is TRBV5-6, the J gene TRBJ2-3; the match to TRBD2 covers 7 bases. J gave up 5 bases and V 4 bases, and 10 bases lay outside the gene matches. Per germline, CDR1 SGHDT and CDR2 YYEEEE. The CDR3 loop spans 15 amino acids. CDR3: CASSPVGGIRDTQYF. Here the CDR3 DNA reads TGTGCCAGCAGCCCTGTCGGGGGGATTAGAGATACGCAGTATTTT.

In this sample, this clonotype turned up once. The chain links TRBV6-6 to TRBJ2-1; D might be TRBD2 (6 bases). The ends were cut back, 6 bases at V and 6 bases at J, with 12 bases in the middle. CDR1 and CDR2 (germline): MNHNY, SVGAGI (reference sequence). The CDR3 covers 13 residues. The CDR3 loop is CASRRKGGNEQFF. DNA for the CDR3: TGTGCCAGCAGAAGGAAGGGAGGCAATGAGCAGTTCTTC.

The chain links TRBV29-1 to TRBJ1-2; the match to TRBD1 covers 10 bases. The CDR3 sequence is 13 residues long. J lost 8 bases, V lost 7 bases, and 10 bases had no gene match. Germline V gene lookup returns CDR1 SQVTM and CDR2 ANQGSEA. The CDR3 DNA follows: TGCAGCGCCGACCCGGGACAGGGGAAAGGCTACACCTTC. As protein: CSADPGQGKGYTF.

Only one count was recorded for this clonotype. The chain is built from TRBV4-1 and TRBJ2-5; the match to TRBD2 covers 14 bases. The CDR3 has 18 residues. The germline V gene encodes CDR1 MGHRA and CDR2 YSYEKL. Trimming took 4 bases from V and 1 from J; bases not matched to a gene: 8. CDR3 bases: TGCGCCAGCAGCCTCGGGACTAGCGGGGGCCCCTCCCAAGAGACCCAGTACTTC. This codes for CASSLGTSGGPSQETQYF.

CDR3 in amino acids: CASRRGTGGFYNEQFF. CDR3 nucleotides: TGTGCCAGCAGGCGAGGAACAGGGGGATTCTACAATGAGCAGTTCTTC. The J gene is TRBJ2-1, the V gene TRBV12-3 or TRBV12-4, with 8 nucleotides matching TRBD1. The CDR3 runs 16 residues. V lost 6 bases to trimming and J lost 3 bases; unmatched junction nucleotides: 10.

The chain is built from TRBV29-1 and TRBJ2-5, with 9 bases lining up with TRBD2. The germline gives CDR1 SQVTM, CDR2 ANQGSEA. The CDR3 covers 15 residues. Trimming at V came to 3 bases and at J to 0 bases, leaving 5 bases not matched to a gene. DNA of the CDR3: TGCAGCGTTGATCGGGCGGGGGGGAACCAAGAGACCCAGTACTTC. Translation gives CSVDRAGGNQETQYF.

The chain couples TRBV20-1 to TRBJ2-3, with D tentatively TRBD2 (5 bases). The V gene lost 2 bases and the J gene lost 7 bases, with 13 bases spanning the gap. This CDR3 has 13 residues. Germline assignment: CDR1 DFQATT and CDR2 SNEGSKA (reference sequence). The CDR3 DNA is TGCAGTGCTAGACAACAAGAGGGAAATACGCAGTATTTT. Its protein is CSARQQEGNTQYF.